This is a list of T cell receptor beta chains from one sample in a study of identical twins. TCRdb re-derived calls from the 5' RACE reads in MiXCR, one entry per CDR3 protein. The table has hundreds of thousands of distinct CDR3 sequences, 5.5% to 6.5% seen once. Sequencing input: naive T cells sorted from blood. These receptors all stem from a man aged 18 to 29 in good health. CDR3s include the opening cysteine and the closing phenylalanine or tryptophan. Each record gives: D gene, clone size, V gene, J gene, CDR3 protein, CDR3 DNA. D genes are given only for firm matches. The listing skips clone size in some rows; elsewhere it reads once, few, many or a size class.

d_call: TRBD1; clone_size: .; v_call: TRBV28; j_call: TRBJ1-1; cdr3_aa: CASSLRQGPSTEAFF; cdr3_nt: TGTGCCAGCAGTTTACGACAGGGTCCCAGCACTGAAGCTTTCTTT
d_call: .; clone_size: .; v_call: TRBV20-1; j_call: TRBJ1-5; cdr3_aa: CSARIKRAGSQPQHF; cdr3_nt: TGCAGTGCTAGAATCAAAAGGGCAGGCAGTCAGCCCCAGCATTTT
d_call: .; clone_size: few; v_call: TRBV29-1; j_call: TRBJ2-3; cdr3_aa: CSVGSFKFSVDTQYF; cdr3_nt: TGCAGCGTTGGTAGTTTTAAGTTCAGCGTGGATACGCAGTATTTT
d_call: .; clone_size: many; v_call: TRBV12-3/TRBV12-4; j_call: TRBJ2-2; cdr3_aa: CASSKGVPGELFF; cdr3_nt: TGTGCCAGCAGTAAAGGGGTGCCCGGGGAGCTGTTTTTT
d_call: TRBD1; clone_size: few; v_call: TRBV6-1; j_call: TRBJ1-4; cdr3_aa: CASRRGPTNEKLFF; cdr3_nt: TGTGCCAGCAGAAGGGGGCCAACTAATGAAAAACTGTTTTTT
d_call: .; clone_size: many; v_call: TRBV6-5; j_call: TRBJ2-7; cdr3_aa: CASSYSKGRSYEQYF; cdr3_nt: TGTGCCAGCAGTTACTCGAAGGGGCGCTCCTACGAGCAGTACTTC
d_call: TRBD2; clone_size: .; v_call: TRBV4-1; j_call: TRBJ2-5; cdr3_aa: CASSQVLPGGPSVLETQYF; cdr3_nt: TGCGCCAGCAGCCAAGTCCTTCCGGGAGGGCCAAGTGTGTTGGAGACCCAGTACTTC
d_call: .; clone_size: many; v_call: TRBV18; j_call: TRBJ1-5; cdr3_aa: CASSPRGSGQPQHF; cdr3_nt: TGTGCCAGCTCACCAAGGGGGTCGGGGCAGCCCCAGCATTTT
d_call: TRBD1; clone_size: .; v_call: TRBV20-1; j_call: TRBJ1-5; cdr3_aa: CSARGGDRGGNQPQHF; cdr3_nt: TGCAGTGCTAGAGGGGGAGACAGGGGCGGCAATCAGCCCCAGCATTTT
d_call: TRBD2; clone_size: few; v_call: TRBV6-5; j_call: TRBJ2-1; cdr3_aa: CASSYFTSGGYNEQFF; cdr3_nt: TGTGCCAGCAGTTACTTTACCAGCGGGGGATACAATGAGCAGTTCTTC
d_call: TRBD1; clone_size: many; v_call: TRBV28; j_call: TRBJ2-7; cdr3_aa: CASSETGGTYEQYF; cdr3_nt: TGTGCCAGCAGTGAGACAGGGGGAACCTACGAGCAGTACTTC
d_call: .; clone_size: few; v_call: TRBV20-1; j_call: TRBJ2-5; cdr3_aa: CSARVGPSGETQYF; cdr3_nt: TGCAGTGCTAGAGTCGGGCCGAGCGGGGAGACCCAGTACTTC
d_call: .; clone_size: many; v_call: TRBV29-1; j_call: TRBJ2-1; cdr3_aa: CSVLPTASSYNEQFF; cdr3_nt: TGCAGCGTACTCCCGACAGCCAGCTCCTACAATGAGCAGTTCTTC